These 5 T cell receptor beta chains originate from one sample sequenced in a study of cytomegalovirus exposure and HLA in healthy donors. With 60 Vbeta and 13 Jbeta primers, the PCR was carried out. TCRdb keeps only in-frame clones here, not all; method: immunoSEQ multiplex PCR. The sample lists around 130,000 clones, around 84% occurring once. The sequencing input was PBMCs. The receptor set was obtained from a woman aged 18 to 35 in good health and CMV-seropositive.

CDR3 DNA sequence: TGTGCTAGTGGATCCGGGACAGACTATGGCTACACCTTC. Translating it yields CASGSGTDYGYTF. The chain employs TRBV12-5 and TRBJ1-2, with 7 bases identical to TRBD1. The CDR3 loop spans 13 amino acids. From germline, CDR1 is LGHNT and CDR2 FRNRAP. With V trimmed by 6 bases and J by 3 bases, 4 bases remained unmatched. The whole variable domain, filled in from reference TRBV12-5 and TRBJ1-2, reads DARVTQTPRHKVTEMGQEVTMRCQPILGHNTVFWYRQTMMQGLELLAYFRNRAPLDDSGMPKDRFSAEMPDATLATLKIQPSEPRDSAVYFCASGSGTDYGYTFGSGTRLTVV.

The chain has TRBV4-2 and TRBJ2-5; TRBD2 aligns across 11 bases. V trimming: 0 bases; J trimming: 4 bases; junction bases outside the gene matches: 7. Germline CDR1 LGHNA, CDR2 YNFKEQ. This CDR3 has 17 amino acids. The CDR3 region is CASSQDGIAGGPETQYF. CDR3 nucleotides: TGTGCCAGCAGCCAAGATGGGATAGCGGGGGGGCCAGAGACCCAGTACTTC.

This chain uses TRBV4-1 with TRBJ1-3, with D hard to call. This CDR3 has 13 amino acids. The V gene lost 1 base and the J gene lost 4 bases, with 5 bases spanning the gap. Germline CDR1 and CDR2: MGHRA and YSYEKL. The CDR3 here is CASSQVSGNTIYF. The CDR3 DNA sequence: TGCGCCAGCAGCCAAGTGTCAGGAAACACCATATATTTT.

V is TRBV4-1 and J is TRBJ2-5; D may be TRBD2 (6 bases). With 1 base removed from V and 7 bases from J, the gap between germline ends came to 13 bases. CDR1 MGHRA and CDR2 YSYEKL come from the germline V gene. This CDR3 spans 14 amino acids. The CDR3 bases are TGCGCCAGCAGCCAAGGGGGGGTAGGCGGGACCCAGTACTTC. Translating it yields CASSQGGVGGTQYF.

This clone showed up just a few times. V and J are TRBV10-2 and TRBJ1-1, with a tentative D call TRBD1 (5 bases). The CDR3 extends over 16 amino acids. Trimming shortened V by 3 bases and J by 4 bases, and 18 bases separated the two germline ends. Germline V gene data show CDR1 as WSHSY and CDR2 as SAAADI. This CDR3 reads CASSEQAGPFGTEAFF. The CDR3 DNA follows: TGCGCCAGCAGTGAACAGGCGGGACCCTTTGGCACTGAAGCTTTCTTT.